This entry describes one T cell receptor (beta chain). The antigen is unknown. Arm-PCR of CDR3 regions and iRepertoire HTBI primers were used to build TCR beta libraries. TCRdb re-called the multiplex PCR reads with MiXCR, one entry per CDR3 protein. Of 350,000 to 550,000 distinct CDR3 sequences detected, approximately 15% appear once; the ten largest clones hold around 15%. These data are taken from a study of regulatory T cells in long-lasting Graves disease. Study observations and caveats: Accuracy might have suffered from few samples.

Time point given: newly diagnosed GD, antithyroid drugs for less than 3 months. Preparation of the TCR library used RNA extracted from PBMCs. Graves' disease was diagnosed by American Thyroid Association guidelines. The trim removed 11 bases at V and 5 bases at J, leaving 6 bases unmatched. CDR3 size: 12 residues. These same records also appear under a second study, on T cells in Graves' hyperthyroidism and ophthalmopathy. That paper notes: Before onset, by a median of around six months, the model predicted ophthalmopathy.

Source: peripheral blood mononuclear cells (PBMCs), taken at new diagnosis, from a patient treated with antithyroid drugs. The sequence came from a woman in her thirties with Graves disease. The chain employs TRBV12-3 or TRBV12-4 and TRBJ1-5; 7 nucleotides match TRBD1. CDR3 sequence: CAAGTDHQPQHF. The CDR3 DNA reads TGTGCCGCCGGGACAGACCATCAGCCCCAGCATTTT.